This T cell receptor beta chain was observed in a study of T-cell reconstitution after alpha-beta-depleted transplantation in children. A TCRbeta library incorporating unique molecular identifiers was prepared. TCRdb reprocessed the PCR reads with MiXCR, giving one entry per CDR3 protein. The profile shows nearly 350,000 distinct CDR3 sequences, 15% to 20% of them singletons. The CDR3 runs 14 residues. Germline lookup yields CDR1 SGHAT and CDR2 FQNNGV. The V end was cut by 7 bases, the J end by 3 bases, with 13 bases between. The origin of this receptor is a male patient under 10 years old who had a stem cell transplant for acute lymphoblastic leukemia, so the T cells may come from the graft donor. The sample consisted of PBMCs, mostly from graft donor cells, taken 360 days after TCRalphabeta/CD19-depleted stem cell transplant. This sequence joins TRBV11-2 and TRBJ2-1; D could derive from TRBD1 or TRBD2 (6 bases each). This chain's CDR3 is CASNRGGNYNEQFF. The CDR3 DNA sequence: TGTGCCAGCAATAGAGGGGGGAACTACAATGAGCAGTTCTTC.